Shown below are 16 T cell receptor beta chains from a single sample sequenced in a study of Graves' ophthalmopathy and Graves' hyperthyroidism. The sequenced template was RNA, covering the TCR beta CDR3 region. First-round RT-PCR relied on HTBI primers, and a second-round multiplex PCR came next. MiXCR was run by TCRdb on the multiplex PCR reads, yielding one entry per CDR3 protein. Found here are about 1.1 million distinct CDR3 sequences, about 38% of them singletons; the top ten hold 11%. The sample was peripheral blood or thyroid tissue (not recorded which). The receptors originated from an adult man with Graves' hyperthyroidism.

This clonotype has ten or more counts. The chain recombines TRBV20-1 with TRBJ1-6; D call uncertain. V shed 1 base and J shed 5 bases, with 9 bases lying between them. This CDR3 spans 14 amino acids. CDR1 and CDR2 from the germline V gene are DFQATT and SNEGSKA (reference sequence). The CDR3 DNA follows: TGCAGTGCTAGAGGTGTTGTCAATAATTCACCCCTCCACTTT. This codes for CSARGVVNNSPLHF.

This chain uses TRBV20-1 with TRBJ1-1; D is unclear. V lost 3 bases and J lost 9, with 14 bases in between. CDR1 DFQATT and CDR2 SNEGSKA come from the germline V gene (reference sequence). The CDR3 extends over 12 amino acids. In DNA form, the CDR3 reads TGCAGTGCTAGGGGCCACGGCTGGAAAGCTTTCTTT. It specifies CSARGHGWKAFF.

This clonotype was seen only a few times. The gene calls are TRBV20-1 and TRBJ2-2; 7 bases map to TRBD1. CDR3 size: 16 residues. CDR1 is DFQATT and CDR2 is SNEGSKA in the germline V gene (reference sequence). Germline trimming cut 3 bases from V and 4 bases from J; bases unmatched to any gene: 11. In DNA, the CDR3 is TGCAGTGCTAGTCACACCGGGACAGTATCCACCGGGGAGCTGTTTTTT. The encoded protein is CSASHTGTVSTGELFF.

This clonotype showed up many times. CDR3 sequence reads: CASSLVRTSTYEQYF. The CDR3 DNA is TGTGCCAGCAGCTTAGTACGGACTAGCACCTACGAGCAGTACTTC. This chain uses TRBV7-2 with TRBJ2-7; 8 nucleotides align to TRBD2. The CDR3 totals 15 residues. V trimming: 1 base; J trimming: 2 bases; junction bases outside the gene matches: 4. Per the germline V gene, CDR1 is SGHTA and CDR2 is FQGNSA. Based on the CDR3 plus reference TRBV7-2 and TRBJ2-7, the full variable domain is GAGVSQSPSNKVTEKGKDVELRCDPISGHTALYWYRQSLGQGLEFLIYFQGNSAPDKSGLPSDRFSAERTGGSVSTLTIQRTQQEDSAVYLCASSLVRTSTYEQYFGPGTRLTVT.

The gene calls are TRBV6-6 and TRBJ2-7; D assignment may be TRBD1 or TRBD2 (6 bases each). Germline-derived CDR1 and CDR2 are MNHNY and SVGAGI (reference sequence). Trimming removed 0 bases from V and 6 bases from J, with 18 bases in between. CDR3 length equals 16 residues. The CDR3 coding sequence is TGTGCCAGCAGTTACTCGGGGGGCACCCGAAGAGGCGAGCAGTACTTC. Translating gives CASSYSGGTRRGEQYF.

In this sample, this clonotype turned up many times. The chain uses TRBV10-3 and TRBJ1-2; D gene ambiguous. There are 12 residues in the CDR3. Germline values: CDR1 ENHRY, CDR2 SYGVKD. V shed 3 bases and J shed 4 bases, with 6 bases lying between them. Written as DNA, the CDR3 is TGTGCCATCAGTGACAGAGCCTATGGCTACACCTTC. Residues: CAISDRAYGYTF.

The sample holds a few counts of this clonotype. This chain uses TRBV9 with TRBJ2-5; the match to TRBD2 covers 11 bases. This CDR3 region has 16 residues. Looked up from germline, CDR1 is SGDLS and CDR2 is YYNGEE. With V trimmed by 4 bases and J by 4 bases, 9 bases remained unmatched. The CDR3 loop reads CASSLTLAGVGETQYF. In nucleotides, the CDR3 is TGTGCCAGCAGCCTTACACTAGCGGGGGTAGGAGAGACCCAGTACTTC.

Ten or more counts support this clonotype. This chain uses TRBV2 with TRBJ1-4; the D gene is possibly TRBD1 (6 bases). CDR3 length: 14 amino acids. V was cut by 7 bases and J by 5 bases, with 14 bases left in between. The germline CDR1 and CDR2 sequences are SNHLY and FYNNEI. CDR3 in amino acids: CASTLRGVNEKLFF. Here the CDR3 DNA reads TGTGCCAGCACCCTAAGGGGGGTAAATGAAAAACTGTTTTTT.

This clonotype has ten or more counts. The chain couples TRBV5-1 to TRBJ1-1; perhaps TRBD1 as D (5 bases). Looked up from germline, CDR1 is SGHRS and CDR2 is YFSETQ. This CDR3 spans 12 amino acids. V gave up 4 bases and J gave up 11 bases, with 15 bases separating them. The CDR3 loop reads CASSPRSGEAFF. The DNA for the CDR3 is TGCGCCAGCAGCCCCAGATCGGGGGAGGCTTTCTTT.

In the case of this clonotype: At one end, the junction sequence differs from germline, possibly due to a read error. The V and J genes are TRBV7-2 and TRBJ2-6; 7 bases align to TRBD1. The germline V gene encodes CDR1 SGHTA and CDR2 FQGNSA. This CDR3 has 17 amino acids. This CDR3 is CASSQVSQGAGANVLTF. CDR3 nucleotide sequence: TGCGCCAGCAGCCAAGTGTCCCAGGGGGCTGGGGCCAACGTCCTGACTTTC. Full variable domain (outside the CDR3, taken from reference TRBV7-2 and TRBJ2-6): GAGVSQSPSNKVTEKGKDVELRCDPISGHTALYWYRQSLGQGLEFLIYFQGNSAPDKSGLPSDRFSAERTGGSVSTLTIQRTQQEDSAVYLCASSQVSQGAGANVLTFGAGSRLTVL.

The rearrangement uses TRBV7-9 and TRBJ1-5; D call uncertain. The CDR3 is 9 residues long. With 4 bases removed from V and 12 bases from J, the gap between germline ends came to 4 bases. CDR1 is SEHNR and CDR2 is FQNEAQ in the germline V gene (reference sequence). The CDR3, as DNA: TGTGCCAGCAGCTCCAACCAGCATTTT. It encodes CASSSNQHF.

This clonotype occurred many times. CDR3 coding DNA: TGTGCCAGTAGGCCGGGACGTTCGGAGACCCAGTACTTC. It yields the protein CASRPGRSETQYF. The chain joins TRBV19 to TRBJ2-5, with D perhaps assigned TRBD1 or TRBD2 (5 bases each). Germline loops: CDR1 LNHDA, CDR2 SQIVND (reference sequence). The ends were cut back, 6 bases at V and 5 bases at J, with 13 bases in the middle. This CDR3 is built from 13 residues.

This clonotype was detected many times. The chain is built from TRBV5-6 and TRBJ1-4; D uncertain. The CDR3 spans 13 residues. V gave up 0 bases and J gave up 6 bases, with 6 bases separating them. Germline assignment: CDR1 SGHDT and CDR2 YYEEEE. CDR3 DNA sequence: TGTGCCAGCAGCTTGGAATGGGATGAAAAACTGTTTTTT. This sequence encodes CASSLEWDEKLFF.

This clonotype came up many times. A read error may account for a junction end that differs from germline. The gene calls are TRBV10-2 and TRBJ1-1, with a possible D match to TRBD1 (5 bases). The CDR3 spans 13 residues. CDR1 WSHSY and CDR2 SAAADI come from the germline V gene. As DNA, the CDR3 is TGTGCCAGCAGTCGCGGGGGGGACACTGAAGCTTTCTTT. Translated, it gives CASSRGGDTEAFF.

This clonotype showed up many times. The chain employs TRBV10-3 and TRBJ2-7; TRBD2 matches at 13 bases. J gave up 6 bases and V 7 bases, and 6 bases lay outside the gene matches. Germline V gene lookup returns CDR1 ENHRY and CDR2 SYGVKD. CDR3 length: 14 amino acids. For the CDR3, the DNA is TGTGCCATCACTGGACTAGCGGGAGCCGGCGAGCAGTACTTC. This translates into CAITGLAGAGEQYF.

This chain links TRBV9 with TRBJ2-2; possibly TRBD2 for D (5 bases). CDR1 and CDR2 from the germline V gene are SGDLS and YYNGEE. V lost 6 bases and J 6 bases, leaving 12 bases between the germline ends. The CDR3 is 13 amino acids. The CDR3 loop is CASTEGSAGELFF. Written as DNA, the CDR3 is TGTGCCAGCACCGAGGGTTCCGCCGGGGAGCTGTTTTTT. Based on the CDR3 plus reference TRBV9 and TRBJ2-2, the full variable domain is DSGVTQTPKHLITATGQRVTLRCSPRSGDLSVYWYQQSLDQGLQFLIQYYNGEERAKGNILERFSAQQFPDLHSELNLSSLELGDSALYFCASTEGSAGELFFGEGSRLTVL.